This entry lists 8 T cell receptor beta chains sequenced from one sample in a study of tumor-infiltrating lymphocytes in oesophageal squamous cell carcinoma. Each CDR3 protein is one row after TCRdb ran MiXCR on the PCR reads. The table lists approximately 9,800 distinct CDR3 sequences, around 60% of them singletons. Sequenced input: esophageal tumor tissue. Receptor source: a female donor with esophageal squamous cell carcinoma.

This clonotype was observed many times. This rearrangement joins TRBV7-6 to TRBJ2-2; 10 bases match TRBD1. Trimming took 5 bases from V and 6 from J; bases not matched to a gene: 6. Per the germline V gene, CDR1 is SGHVS and CDR2 is FNYEAQ. CDR3 length equals 15 residues. CDR3 protein: CASSPGTGVAGELFF. CDR3 nucleotides: TGTGCCAGCAGCCCAGGGACAGGGGTGGCCGGGGAGCTGTTTTTT.

The chain combines TRBV7-2 with TRBJ2-5; a weak D match, TRBD2 (5 bases). The J call may not be correct, given that the DNA end is closer to TRBJ2-7. This CDR3 has 13 residues. From germline, CDR1 is SGHTA and CDR2 FQGNSA. DNA of the CDR3: TGTGCCAGTTCAGGTCTAGCCCCCTACGAGCAGTACTTC. Encoded protein: CASSGLAPYEQYF.

Of note for this clonotype: At one end, the junction sequence differs from germline, possibly due to a read error. The chain uses TRBV7-7 and TRBJ2-3; D is unresolved. The CDR3 sequence is 13 residues long. Germline V lookup: CDR1 SSHAT, CDR2 FNYEAQ (reference sequence). The CDR3 protein is CASSYHSSDTQYF. DNA for the CDR3: TGTGCTAGCAGCTATCATAGCTCAGATACGCAGTATTTT.

V usage is TRBV7-1 and J usage is TRBJ2-5, with D maybe TRBD1 (5 bases). The J call may be mistaken, given a closer DNA end match to TRBJ1-2. TRBV7-1 qualifies as an ORF whose function is uncertain. This CDR3 contains 12 residues. CDR3: CASSDQGPGYTF. CDR3 coding DNA: TGTGCCAGCAGCGACCAGGGACCTGGCTACACCTTC.

Concerning this clonotype itself: The junction shows a germline mismatch at one end, possibly a read error. The chain uses TRBV7-3 and TRBJ2-2; 10 bases agree with TRBD2. The CDR3 spans 16 residues. CDR1 and CDR2 from the germline V gene are SGHTA and FQGTGA. This CDR3 is CASSSTAGGLPGELFF. The CDR3 region has the DNA TGTGCCAGCAGCTCCACAGCGGGGGGGCTGCCCGGCGAGCTGTTTTTT. Combining the CDR3 with reference TRBV7-3 and TRBJ2-2 gives the whole variable domain GAGVSQTPSNKVTEKGKYVELRCDPISGHTALYWYRQSLGQGPEFLIYFQGTGAADDSGLPNDRFFAVRPEGSVSTLKIQRTERGDSAVYLCASSSTAGGLPGELFFGEGSRLTVL.

This clonotype came up once. The CDR3 here is CASSLMDGLAGPYNEQFF. The CDR3 DNA follows: TGTGCCAGCAGCTTAATGGATGGACTAGCGGGGCCATACAATGAGCAGTTCTTC. The gene calls are TRBV7-8 and TRBJ2-5; TRBD2 agrees at 12 bases. The J call may be faulty, since TRBJ2-1 better matches the DNA end. This CDR3 spans 18 amino acids. Germline V gives CDR1 SGHVS, CDR2 FQNEAQ.

This clonotype was counted a few times. The chain recombines TRBV12-3 or TRBV12-4 with TRBJ2-4; 7 bases fit TRBD2. The tail of the sequence fits TRBJ2-1 better, so the J call may be wrong. The CDR3 contains 16 residues. Here the CDR3 DNA reads TGTGCCAGCAGTTTAGCGGGGGGGAGGATCTACAATGAGCAGTTCTTC. Residues: CASSLAGGRIYNEQFF.

This clonotype is deemed medium-sized. The rearrangement uses TRBV19 and TRBJ2-1, with TRBD2 as a possible D gene (6 bases). Trimming stripped 5 bases from V and 15 bases from J, with 23 bases between. The germline V gene has CDR1 LNHDA and CDR2 SQIVND (reference sequence). The CDR3 extends over 14 amino acids. DNA for the CDR3: TGTGCCAGTAGTTTCCGGGACTCGATCAAGATGGTGTTCTTC. This translates into CASSFRDSIKMVFF.